These T cell receptor beta chains were read from a single sample in a study of blood T cell repertoires in COVID-19. Assay: immunoSEQ multiplex PCR; the TCRdb copy retains only in-frame clones and omits some. The sample yields approximately 22,000 clones, 75% to 90% seen once. Sequencing was done on a sample of peripheral blood. All receptors derive from a human donor in a cohort sampled during active COVID-19. CDR3s include the opening cysteine and the closing phenylalanine or tryptophan. The D gene is left open where the match is weak. Some rows mark clone size as missing; the rest say once, few, many or name a class of expanded clone.

D gene,clone size,V gene,J gene,CDR3 DNA,CDR3 protein
-,-,TRBV9,TRBJ2-1,TGTGCCAGCAGCGTATCTTTCACTAGCTCGACAATTTACAATGAGCAGTTCTTC,CASSVSFTSSTIYNEQFF
-,-,TRBV6-1,TRBJ1-2,TGTGCCAGCAGTGAATGGGACGGTGGGGGGGCCCCTAACTATGGCTACACCTTC,CASSEWDGGGAPNYGYTF
TRBD1,-,TRBV3-1/TRBV3-2,TRBJ1-2,TGTGCCAGCAGCCATGATAGGGGGCTATCCACCTTC,CASSHDRGLSTF
TRBD1,-,TRBV28,TRBJ1-4,TGTGCCAGCAGTCGCCCCGGGACAGGGGGTAATGAAAAACTGTTTTTT,CASSRPGTGGNEKLFF
-,-,TRBV27,TRBJ1-2,TGTGCCAGCAGTGCCGACCACCCGGGGGTATATGGCTACACCTTC,CASSADHPGVYGYTF
-,-,TRBV12-3/TRBV12-4,TRBJ2-1,TGTGCCAGCAGCCTCCCCTACAATGAGCAGTTCTTC,CASSLPYNEQFF
-,-,TRBV3-1/TRBV3-2,TRBJ1-6,TGTGCCAGCAGCCAAGAACCACCCAGCTCCTATAATTCACCCCTCCACTTT,CASSQEPPSSYNSPLHF
-,-,TRBV7-2,TRBJ1-4,TGTGCCAGCAGCTTGGGGGGGACTAATGAAAAACTGTTTTTT,CASSLGGTNEKLFF
-,-,TRBV7-6,TRBJ2-7,TGTGCCAGCAGCGTTCCGGGACAACCCTACGAGCAGTACTTC,CASSVPGQPYEQYF
-,-,TRBV19,TRBJ2-1,TGTGCCAGTAGTATAGATCGACTGAGCAGACCCTCCTACAATGAGCAGTTCTTC,CASSIDRLSRPSYNEQFF
TRBD1,-,TRBV5-1,TRBJ1-4,TGCGCCAGCAGCCCAGGGACAGCTGTTAATGAAAAACTGTTTTTT,CASSPGTAVNEKLFF
-,few,TRBV27,TRBJ1-6,TGTGCCAGCAGTAAACAGAATCTTAATTCACCCCTCCACTTT,CASSKQNLNSPLHF
-,-,TRBV9,TRBJ2-7,TGTGCCAGCAGCGTAGTAGGGGGGGAGACTATGGACGAGCAGTACTTC,CASSVVGGETMDEQYF
-,-,TRBV6-2/TRBV6-3,TRBJ1-3,TGTGCCAGCAGTTACTCGATTGCGGAGGCCGGAAACACCATATATTTT,CASSYSIAEAGNTIYF
-,-,TRBV7-3,TRBJ2-2,TGTGCCAGCACGCCGTATCTATTCGGGACCGGGGAGCTGTTTTTT,CASTPYLFGTGELFF
-,-,TRBV7-9,TRBJ1-2,TGTGCCAGCAGCCCAGGCGGCGGGGCCAGAGGCTACACCTTC,CASSPGGGARGYTF
TRBD1,medium-sized,TRBV19,TRBJ1-3,TGTGCCAGTAGTGTTTTAAACAGGGGGCGCTCCGGAAACACCATATATTTT,CASSVLNRGRSGNTIYF
-,-,TRBV7-2,TRBJ2-3,TGTGCCAGCAGCTTATTAGCGCAAAGCACAGATACGCAGTATTTT,CASSLLAQSTDTQYF
TRBD1,once,TRBV6-2/TRBV6-3,TRBJ1-5,TGTGCCAGCAGTCTCACAGGGGCTCATCAGCCCCAGCATTTT,CASSLTGAHQPQHF
TRBD2,-,TRBV12-3/TRBV12-4,TRBJ2-1,TGTGCCAGCACCGGGGGGGCCACGAATGAGCAGTTCTTC,CASTGGATNEQFF
-,-,TRBV7-6,TRBJ1-6,TGTGCCAGCAGCTCGAGTGCTGGGGCCCAGGGAAAATCACCCCTCCACTTT,CASSSSAGAQGKSPLHF
TRBD1,-,TRBV3-1/TRBV3-2,TRBJ1-2,TGTGCCAGCAGCCCCGGGACAGGGGTGGTTTACTATGGCTACACCTTC,CASSPGTGVVYYGYTF
-,-,TRBV6-2/TRBV6-3,TRBJ1-4,-,CASSSSGRRGSEKLFF
-,-,TRBV2,TRBJ2-5,TGTGCCAGCAGTGTCGGAGGGCAAGAGACCCAGTACTTC,CASSVGGQETQYF
TRBD2,-,TRBV7-2,TRBJ2-3,TGTGCCAGCAGCTTAGAGACTAGCGGGACCCAAGGGCCGCAGTATTTT,CASSLETSGTQGPQYF
TRBD1,-,TRBV10-1,TRBJ2-3,TGCGCCAGCATGTCGCCGGGACAGGGGCAAGATACGCAGTATTTT,CASMSPGQGQDTQYF
-,-,TRBV28,TRBJ1-5,TGTGCCAGCAGCCCGACAGAAAATAGCAATCAGCCCCAGCATTTT,CASSPTENSNQPQHF
-,-,TRBV19,TRBJ2-3,TGTGCCAGTAGTCCTCGGAGAAGTCGCACAGATACGCAGTATTTT,CASSPRRSRTDTQYF
TRBD2,once,TRBV19,TRBJ2-7,TGTGCCAGTAGTACCCTTAGCGGGAGCTCCTACGAGCAGTACTTC,CASSTLSGSSYEQYF
-,-,TRBV2,TRBJ1-5,TGTGCCAGTCTCAGGGATGGCAATCAGCCCCAGCATTTT,CASLRDGNQPQHF
TRBD2,-,TRBV27,TRBJ2-2,TGTGCCAGCAGTGTTAGCGGGAGGAACACCGGGGAGCTGTTTTTT,CASSVSGRNTGELFF
TRBD2,once,TRBV4-3,TRBJ2-3,TGCGCCAGCAGCCAAGATTTGGGACTATCCACAGATACGCAGTATTTT,CASSQDLGLSTDTQYF
TRBD2,-,TRBV27,TRBJ2-1,TGTGCCAGCGGGACTAGCGGGGGGTACAATGAGCAGTTCTTC,CASGTSGGYNEQFF
-,-,TRBV24-1,TRBJ2-6,TGTGCCACCAGTGATTCACACAGGGCCGGGGCCAACGTCCTGACTTTC,CATSDSHRAGANVLTF
-,-,TRBV9,TRBJ1-6,TGTGCCAGCAGCGCCCACCTTAGCTCCTATAATTCACCCCTCCACTTT,CASSAHLSSYNSPLHF
-,-,TRBV19,TRBJ2-7,TGTGCCAGACTTTCTGCCGCCTACGAGCAGTACTTC,CARLSAAYEQYF
-,-,TRBV19,TRBJ1-6,TGTGCCAGTAGTCCCTGGGGGCAGCCTAATTCACCCCTCCACTTT,CASSPWGQPNSPLHF
-,few,TRBV7-9,TRBJ2-2,TGTGCCAGCAGCTTCCGGAACACCGGGGAGCTGTTTTTT,CASSFRNTGELFF
-,-,TRBV19,TRBJ1-1,TGTGCCAGTAGTATTGAGGGTTTGGGCACTGAAGCTTTCTTT,CASSIEGLGTEAFF
TRBD1,-,TRBV25-1,TRBJ2-5,TGTGCCAGCAGTGACCCGGGACAGGGATCCGAGACCCAGTACTTC,CASSDPGQGSETQYF
-,-,TRBV7-3,TRBJ1-1,TGTGCCAGCAGCTTAATGGCGGAGGCTACTGAAGCTTTCTTT,CASSLMAEATEAFF
TRBD2,-,TRBV19,TRBJ2-3,TGTGCCAGTAGTATAGAGAACGGACTAGCGGGGGATACGCAGTATTTT,CASSIENGLAGDTQYF
TRBD2,few,TRBV7-2,TRBJ2-2,TGTGCCAGCAGCTCCGCAGGGGCGGGGGGCACCGGGGAGCTGTTTTTT,CASSSAGAGGTGELFF
TRBD2,-,TRBV7-6,TRBJ2-1,TGTGCCAGCAGCCCCGATTTAGCGGGATCCTACAATGAGCAGTTCTTC,CASSPDLAGSYNEQFF
-,-,TRBV7-6,TRBJ2-1,TGTGCCAGCAGCGGACCCGGGACACTCTCTGGGGGTGATTACAATGAGCAGTTCTTC,CASSGPGTLSGGDYNEQFF
TRBD2,-,TRBV28,TRBJ2-1,TGTGCCAGCAGCCTGGTAACTAGCGGGAGCTACAATGAGCAGTTCTTC,CASSLVTSGSYNEQFF
TRBD1,-,TRBV19,TRBJ2-7,TGTGCCAGTAGTCGCACTGGGACAGGGGCCGTCTACGAGCAGTACTTC,CASSRTGTGAVYEQYF
TRBD1,-,TRBV5-6,TRBJ2-7,TGTGCCAGCAGCTTAGGGACAGCATTCTACGAGCAGTACTTC,CASSLGTAFYEQYF
-,once,TRBV5-1,TRBJ1-6,TGCGCCAGCAGCTTAACAGGGCGCTCCTATAATTCACCCCTCCACTTT,CASSLTGRSYNSPLHF
-,-,TRBV4-2,TRBJ2-1,TGTGCCAGCAGCCTGGCCGGGGGCAATGAGCAGTTCTTC,CASSLAGGNEQFF
TRBD1,few,TRBV19,TRBJ1-1,TGTGCCAGTCAGGGACAGGGGGACACTCAAGCTTTCTTT,CASQGQGDTQAFF
TRBD2,-,TRBV11-3,TRBJ2-7,TGTGCCAGCAGACCCACTAGCGGGAGCGCCTGGGGCGAGCAGTACTTC,CASRPTSGSAWGEQYF
TRBD1,-,TRBV15,TRBJ2-2,TGTGCCACCAGCGACAGGGGGAACACCGGGGAGCTGTTTTTT,CATSDRGNTGELFF
-,-,TRBV7-2,TRBJ1-2,TGTGCCAGCAGCGAGGACAGCTACTATGGCTACACCTTC,CASSEDSYYGYTF